A single sample is the source of the 9 T cell receptor beta chains below, sequenced in a study of cytomegalovirus exposure and HLA in healthy donors. PCR amplification relied on 60 Vbeta primers (plus 13 Jbeta primers). This table comes from immunoSEQ multiplex PCR, and its TCRdb copy is limited to in-frame clones, with some not included. The sample carries under 95,000 clones, 75% recorded once. The specimen was PBMCs. These receptor sequences come from a man aged 35 to 55 in good health and CMV-seronegative.

V and J are TRBV15 and TRBJ2-5; D may be TRBD2 (5 bases). The germline gives CDR1 LNHNV, CDR2 YYDKDF (reference sequence). Trimming took off 3 bases at V and 5 bases at J, with 13 bases between the two ends. This CDR3 is built from 14 residues. CDR3 coding DNA: TGTGCCACCAGCAGGGACTCCTCTGGGGAGACCCAGTACTTC. Translating gives CATSRDSSGETQYF.

This rearrangement joins TRBV6-5 to TRBJ1-6; D ambiguous. The CDR3 totals 13 residues. V was shortened by 8 bases and J by 0 bases, with 5 bases between the two germline ends. CDR1 and CDR2 (germline): MNHEY, SVGAGI. The chain's CDR3 is CASGSSYNSPLHF. The CDR3 DNA reads TGTGCCAGCGGGAGCTCCTATAATTCACCCCTCCACTTT.

The chain has TRBV7-2 and TRBJ2-7; possibly TRBD1 for D (5 bases). This CDR3 region has 13 residues. CDR1 is SGHTA and CDR2 is FQGNSA in the germline V gene. V was trimmed by 2 bases and J by 2 bases, leaving 7 bases between them. CDR3 bases: TGTGCCAGCAGCTTAACAGGCGCCTACGAGCAGTACTTC. Protein product: CASSLTGAYEQYF.

The genes are TRBV2 and TRBJ2-5, with 9 nucleotides matching TRBD2. The V gene's germline CDR1 is SNHLY and CDR2 FYNNEI. J lost 5 bases, V lost 3 bases, and 7 bases had no gene match. The CDR3 totals 15 residues. CDR3 loop: CASSDGRGGRETQYF. CDR3 coding DNA: TGTGCCAGCAGTGATGGGCGGGGGGGGCGTGAGACCCAGTACTTC.

This clone was detected once. The chain joins TRBV5-1 to TRBJ2-2; 9 bases align to TRBD1. The CDR3 totals 15 residues. Germline assignment: CDR1 SGHRS and CDR2 YFSETQ. V lost 5 bases and J lost 6; bases outside the gene matches: 8. The CDR3 spells CASSRRTGDAGELFF. The CDR3 DNA is TGCGCCAGCAGTCGGCGGACAGGGGACGCCGGGGAGCTGTTTTTT.

V usage is TRBV10-3 and J usage is TRBJ2-1; 12 bases align to TRBD1. Germline V gene sequence: CDR1 ENHRY, CDR2 SYGVKD. This CDR3 is 15 amino acids long. V lost 8 bases and J lost 4; bases outside the gene matches: 6. The CDR3 is CAIRRGQGAYNEQFF. In DNA form, the CDR3 reads TGTGCCATCCGGAGGGGACAGGGGGCGTACAATGAGCAGTTCTTC.

The V and J genes are TRBV11-1 and TRBJ2-2, with 9 bases aligning to TRBD2. This CDR3 has 17 amino acids. CDR1 is SGHAT, CDR2 FQDESV, per germline (reference sequence). V trimming: 1 base; J trimming: 3 bases; junction bases outside the gene matches: 6. CDR3 nucleotide sequence: TGTGCCAGCAGCTTAGTTAAGACTAGCGGTTACACCGGGGAGCTGTTTTTT. This sequence encodes CASSLVKTSGYTGELFF. The variable domain in full, with the rest retrieved from reference TRBV11-1 and TRBJ2-2, is EAEVAQSPRYKITEKSQAVAFWCDPISGHATLYWYRQILGQGPELLVQFQDESVVDDSQLPKDRFSAERLKGVDSTLKIQPAELGDSAMYLCASSLVKTSGYTGELFFGEGSRLTVL.

In DNA form, the CDR3 reads TGTGCCACCAGCAGAGCCCTAGCGGGGGGGACTGAGCAGTTCTTC. Its protein is CATSRALAGGTEQFF. This chain connects TRBV15 to TRBJ2-1, with TRBD2 matching over 12 bases. J lost 9 bases, V lost 1 base, and 4 bases had no gene match. Germline V gives CDR1 LNHNV, CDR2 YYDKDF (reference sequence). The CDR3 totals 15 residues. Together with reference TRBV15 and TRBJ2-1, the CDR3 gives the full variable domain: DAMVIQNPRYQVTQFGKPVTLSCSQTLNHNVMYWYQQKSSQAPKLLFHYYDKDFNNEADTPDNFQSRRPNTSFCFLDIRSPGLGDTAMYLCATSRALAGGTEQFFGPGTRLTVL.

This clone appeared a few times. This sequence joins TRBV7-9 and TRBJ1-1, with 10 bases that match TRBD1. The CDR3 spans 16 residues. J was trimmed by 2 bases and V by 5 bases; bases with no gene match: 8. Germline V lookup: CDR1 SEHNR, CDR2 FQNEAQ (reference sequence). Here the CDR3 DNA reads TGTGCCAGCAGCGACGACAGGGGGCTAAGTAACACTGAAGCTTTCTTT. It codes for CASSDDRGLSNTEAFF.